This T cell receptor beta chain was observed in a study of T cell responses to AZD1222 COVID-19 vaccine (dated by TCRdb to about 2021). Study-wide context: AZD1222 recipients with second doses at about 4 weeks or about 12 weeks were pooled, because spike-specific TCR depth and breadth did not differ between schedules. TCR sequencing was performed for 230 to 250 trial participants, of whom around 210 were given two doses of AZD1222 and 26 were given two doses of MenACWY control vaccine. Trial participants were enrolled into age subgroups of 18-55, 56-69 and 70-plus years, which contained about 150, 28 and 57 TCR-sequenced participants, respectively. The full study reports these points: Participants were mostly white British, with more females than males. The authors suggested clonal diversity may have been underestimated. Only six or seven AZD1222 recipients were SARS-CoV-2 seropositive at baseline, limiting conclusions about previously exposed vaccinees. After two AZD1222 doses, spike-specific TCR breadth and depth were significantly higher than at day 0 and than in MenACWY recipients. CD4 TCRs associated with the vaccine covered the entire spike protein, and the dominant responses were in regions 160-218 and 743-854. Because no day 14 peak-response samples were available, repertoires were characterized only after the peak T cell response. Nearly half of unique spike-specific TCRs reportedly recognized epitopes outside regions mutated in the B.1.351 and B.1.1.7 variants. In the small 56-69-year group, the increase in depth fell short of significance, most likely because of low power.

V loses 4 bases of germline sequence and J loses 8 bases, and the interval between the two ends is 14 bases. The CDR3 holds 14 amino acids from the cysteine to the phenylalanine. The kept DNA is CDR3 alone, 42 bases in frame from the first base. The germline V gene (reference sequence) supplies CDR1 SEHNR and CDR2 FQNEAQ. About this clone itself: The antigen this receptor binds is unknown. Base-call qualities are not available, and no considerably larger clone is one nucleotide away.

What this sample's time point label stands for: baseline before first vaccination. The vaccinee samples were drawn from two UK trials, COV001 and COV002, one of which was a single-blind randomized controlled phase 2/3 trial testing AZD1222 (ChAdOx1 nCoV-19) in healthy adults. Trial participant PBMC samples were collected at day 0 and day 28 after the second dose for TCRbeta chain sequencing. The CDR3 regions of human TCRbeta chains were subjected to immunosequencing. As for the original processing: TCRs in the repertoires were compared against a reference library of SARS-CoV-2-specific TCRs that had been generated with the MIRA antigen-specificity platform. Breadth was defined as the fraction of unique TCRs that were SARS-CoV-2-associated. Depth was defined as the fraction of total T cells that were SARS-CoV-2-associated. Using the MIRA data, each spike-specific TCR was assigned both to the spike region to which the TCR was reactive and to a CD4 or CD8 class. Log10-transformed breadth and depth values were compared by one-way ANOVA with Sidak's multiple comparisons tests. The clones in this table, taken by TCRdb from immuneACCESS, are in-frame only. Not every clone is retained; where verified, under half of the shortfall comes from an unresolved V gene, and the cause of the rest is unknown. V and J calls and clone size are those listed in that table; D and trimming were worked out from the DNA. The sample table lists around 120,000 clones, 88% of them with a count of one. 2% to 2.5% of the sample lies in the top ten.

Recombination linked TRBV7-9 to TRBJ1-4; a weak D assignment points to TRBD1 (6 bases agree). The clonotype comes from an adult in good health. Material: peripheral blood, obtained on day 0 of AZD1222 vaccination. The nucleotides are TGTGCCAGCAGCTCCGGGACAAGGGAGGAAAAACTGTTTTTT. This translates into CASSSGTREEKLFF.